Listed here are 18 T cell receptor beta chains from one sample, sequenced in a study of T cell responses to AZD1222 COVID-19 vaccine. Clones were read by immunoSEQ multiplex PCR, and TCRdb kept only the in-frame ones, dropping some. The repertoire holds under 200,000 clones, with 90% as singletons. This material consisted of peripheral blood, taken on day 0 of AZD1222 vaccination. The receptors derive from an adult in good health.

The V call is TRBV5-4, the J call TRBJ2-5, with 15 positions matching TRBD2. This CDR3 has 16 residues. V dropped 4 bases and J dropped 5; count of bases not matched to a gene: 6. Germline CDR1 and CDR2: SGHNT and YYREEE (reference sequence). The chain's CDR3 is CASSRPGTSGGETQYF. The CDR3 DNA sequence: TGTGCCAGCAGCAGACCCGGGACTAGCGGGGGGGAGACCCAGTACTTC.

The rearrangement uses TRBV7-9 and TRBJ1-2; TRBD1 is a possible D gene (6 bases). This CDR3 region has 16 residues. Germline CDR1 SEHNR, CDR2 FQNEAQ (reference sequence). V was shortened by 5 bases and J by 5 bases, with 21 bases between the two germline ends. Here the CDR3 reads CASSRGSGASGYGYTF. Written as DNA, the CDR3 is TGTGCCAGCAGCCGCGGATCGGGGGCTTCAGGGTATGGCTACACCTTC. The full variable domain, completed using reference TRBV7-9 and TRBJ1-2, is DTGVSQNPRHKITKRGQNVTFRCDPISEHNRLYWYRQTLGQGPEFLTYFQNEAQLEKSRLLSDRFSAERPKGSFSTLEIQRTEQGDSAMYLCASSRGSGASGYGYTFGSGTRLTVV.

The gene calls are TRBV6-2 or TRBV6-3 and TRBJ1-1, with D perhaps TRBD1 (5 bases). Germline-derived CDR1 and CDR2 are MNHEY and SVGEGT. V was trimmed by 5 bases and J by 1 base, leaving 8 bases between them. The CDR3 covers 13 residues. CDR3 region: CASSGHQNTEAFF. For the CDR3, the DNA is TGTGCCAGCAGTGGACACCAGAACACTGAAGCTTTCTTT.

V is TRBV30 and J is TRBJ1-1; D gene unclear. The ends were cut back, 0 bases at V and 1 base at J, with 6 bases in the middle. Germline loops: CDR1 GTSNPN, CDR2 SVGIG (reference sequence). This CDR3 region has 13 residues. Written as DNA, the CDR3 is TGTGCCTGGAGTGTAGGGCAGAACACTGAAGCTTTCTTT. It specifies CAWSVGQNTEAFF.

The V call is TRBV18, the J call TRBJ1-1; the D is unclear. Trimming removed 3 bases at V and 1 base at J, with 12 bases between. This CDR3 has 15 residues. Germline values: CDR1 KGHSH, CDR2 LQKENI. CDR3 protein: CASSPGGYENTEAFF. CDR3 nucleotide sequence: TGTGCCAGCTCACCCGGCGGTTATGAGAACACTGAAGCTTTCTTT.

The V call is TRBV2, the J call TRBJ1-2, with 10 bases matching TRBD1. J was trimmed by 4 bases and V by 0 bases; bases with no gene match: 5. This CDR3 contains 16 residues. Germline CDR1 is SNHLY and CDR2 is FYNNEI. In DNA, the CDR3 is TGTGCCAGCAGTGAAGCTCGGACAGGGGGAGGCTATGGCTACACCTTC. Its translation: CASSEARTGGGYGYTF. Variable domain in full (rest from reference TRBV2 and TRBJ1-2): EPEVTQTPSHQVTQMGQEVILRCVPISNHLYFYWYRQILGQKVEFLVSFYNNEISEKSEIFDDQFSVERPDGSNFTLKIRSTKLEDSAMYFCASSEARTGGGYGYTFGSGTRLTVV.

The rearrangement joins TRBV6-5 to TRBJ1-1; TRBD1 agrees at 7 bases. Germline V lookup: CDR1 MNHEY, CDR2 SVGAGI. With V trimmed by 8 bases and J by 6 bases, 12 bases remained unmatched. The CDR3 is made up of 14 amino acids. CDR3 in amino acids: CASFKGQPYAEAFF. The DNA for the CDR3 is TGTGCCAGCTTCAAGGGACAGCCGTACGCTGAAGCTTTCTTT.

The chain has TRBV4-3 and TRBJ1-1; D not certain. Germline assignment: CDR1 LGHNA and CDR2 YSLEER. CDR3 length: 13 residues. V was clipped by 3 bases and J by 4 bases, with 9 bases between them. The CDR3, as DNA: TGCGCCAGCAGCCACAAAGGTCGCACTGAAGCTTTCTTT. Translated, it gives CASSHKGRTEAFF.

The V call is TRBV6-1, the J call TRBJ1-4; 9 nucleotides align to TRBD1. The CDR3 sequence is 15 residues long. CDR1 is MNHNS and CDR2 is SASEGT in the germline V gene. The V segment lost 7 bases and the J segment 7 bases; nucleotides outside the gene matches: 10. Here the CDR3 reads CASTGTGSEGEKLFF. CDR3 DNA: TGTGCCAGCACCGGGACAGGGAGTGAGGGTGAAAAACTGTTTTTT.

This clone was seen many times. The identical CDR3 is also encoded by other nucleotide sequences in the sample. The chain joins TRBV5-1 to TRBJ1-2; TRBD1 agrees at 11 bases. V gave up 3 bases and J gave up 4 bases; unmatched junction bases: 2. Germline CDR1 reads SGHRS; CDR2 reads YFSETQ. This CDR3 region has 14 residues. The CDR3 sequence: CASSSGQGAYGYTF. The DNA for the CDR3 is TGCGCCAGCAGCTCAGGACAGGGGGCCTATGGCTACACCTTC.

V usage is TRBV5-6 and J usage is TRBJ1-1; a weak D match, TRBD1 (5 bases). The V end lost 4 bases, the J end lost 1 base, and 11 bases lay between the germline ends. The CDR3 has 14 amino acids. Germline CDR1 reads SGHDT; CDR2 reads YYEEEE. CDR3 sequence reads: CASSLLGGNTEAFF. CDR3 nucleotides: TGTGCCAGCAGCCTCCTGGGGGGGAACACTGAAGCTTTCTTT. The variable domain in full, completed from reference TRBV5-6 and TRBJ1-1, reads DAGVTQSPTHLIKTRGQQVTLRCSPKSGHDTVSWYQQALGQGPQFIFQYYEEEERQRGNFPDRFSGHQFPNYSSELNVNALLLGDSALYLCASSLLGGNTEAFFGQGTRLTVV.

A single count supports this clone. This chain joins TRBV5-1 and TRBJ2-5, with a tentative D call TRBD1 (6 bases). The germline V gene has CDR1 SGHRS and CDR2 YFSETQ. V was pared by 5 bases and J by 5 bases, with 19 bases between. The CDR3 is 15 residues long. The CDR3 sequence: CASSFGRGSEETQYF. Written as DNA, the CDR3 is TGCGCCAGCAGTTTCGGCAGGGGCAGTGAGGAGACCCAGTACTTC. The full variable domain, its missing parts supplied by reference TRBV5-1 and TRBJ2-5, is KAGVTQTPRYLIKTRGQQVTLSCSPISGHRSVSWYQQTPGQGLQFLFEYFSETQRNKGNFPGRFSGRQFSNSRSEMNVSTLELGDSALYLCASSFGRGSEETQYFGPGTRLLVL.

The chain recombines TRBV7-2 with TRBJ1-2; TRBD1 might be the D (6 bases). CDR1 and CDR2 (germline): SGHTA, FQGNSA. The CDR3 sequence is 16 residues long. V lost 2 bases and J lost 3, with 16 bases in between. The CDR3 DNA reads TGTGCCAGCAGCTTATCCGGGGGGCGGCTGGACTATGGCTACACCTTC. Its translation: CASSLSGGRLDYGYTF.

This clone was seen once. The chain couples TRBV7-3 to TRBJ2-1, with TRBD2 matching 13 bases. V shed 4 bases and J 4 bases; nucleotides not matched to a gene: 1. There are 15 residues in the CDR3. CDR1 is SGHTA and CDR2 is FQGTGA in the germline V gene. The CDR3 DNA sequence: TGTGCCAGCAGCTCACTAGCGGGGGGGTACAATGAGCAGTTCTTC. Translating it yields CASSSLAGGYNEQFF. The full variable domain, rest sourced from reference TRBV7-3 and TRBJ2-1, is GAGVSQTPSNKVTEKGKYVELRCDPISGHTALYWYRQSLGQGPEFLIYFQGTGAADDSGLPNDRFFAVRPEGSVSTLKIQRTERGDSAVYLCASSSLAGGYNEQFFGPGTRLTVL.

The chain has TRBV11-1 and TRBJ1-2, with D unresolved. V was clipped by 3 bases and J by 8 bases, with 13 bases between them. The length of the CDR3 is 13 residues. The germline CDR1 and CDR2 sequences are SGHAT and FQDESV (reference sequence). Here the CDR3 reads CASSFTDGMGYTF. The CDR3 DNA sequence: TGTGCCAGCAGCTTTACTGATGGGATGGGCTACACCTTC.

This clone was found a few times. The chain carries TRBV4-1 and TRBJ2-2, with D perhaps TRBD1 or TRBD2 (5 bases each). Trimming cost V 2 bases and J 5 bases, with 6 bases left between them. The CDR3 has 13 residues. Looked up from germline, CDR1 is MGHRA and CDR2 is YSYEKL. For the CDR3, the DNA is TGCGCCAGCAGCCAATGGGGGACCGGGGAGCTGTTTTTT. It yields the protein CASSQWGTGELFF.

This sequence joins TRBV11-2 and TRBJ2-7; 9 bases agree with TRBD1. The CDR3 runs 16 residues. The trim removed 0 bases at V and 3 bases at J, leaving 6 bases unmatched. Per germline, CDR1 SGHAT and CDR2 FQNNGV. The CDR3 sequence is CASSLDTGGEIYEQYF. The CDR3 nucleotides read TGTGCCAGCAGCTTAGACACAGGGGGCGAAATCTACGAGCAGTACTTC.

This clone was recorded once. V and J are TRBV29-1 and TRBJ1-2; D gene unclear. With 1 base removed from V and 4 bases from J, the gap between germline ends came to 10 bases. CDR3 length: 13 residues. CDR1 is SQVTM and CDR2 is ANQGSEA in the germline V gene. The DNA for the CDR3 is TGCAGCGTTGAAGGGGAGGAGACCTATGGCTACACCTTC. It encodes CSVEGEETYGYTF. Full variable domain (missing parts from reference TRBV29-1 and TRBJ1-2): SAVISQKPSRDICQRGTSLTIQCQVDSQVTMMFWYRQQPGQSLTLIATANQGSEATYESGFVIDKFPISRPNLTFSTLTVSNMSPEDSSIYLCSVEGEETYGYTFGSGTRLTVV.